Below, 18 T cell receptor beta chains from the same sample are listed, as sequenced in a study of blood T cell repertoires in COVID-19. Measured with immunoSEQ multiplex PCR; TCRdb has only the in-frame clones, and not every one. This sample has about 37,000 clones; around 87% occur once, and the top ten carry about 64%. The sample consisted of peripheral blood. These receptor sequences come from a man aged 65-85 years with acute or convalescent COVID-19.

The genes are TRBV12-3 or TRBV12-4 and TRBJ1-5; D remains unclear. V was pared by 3 bases and J by 10 bases, with 10 bases between. This CDR3 has 12 amino acids. The CDR3 protein is CASSFSTAPQHF. The CDR3 DNA follows: TGTGCCAGCAGTTTTTCAACAGCTCCCCAGCATTTT.

J is TRBJ1-1 and V is TRBV3-1 (or the pseudogene TRBV3-2), with D perhaps TRBD1 (5 bases). Trimming shortened V by 2 bases and J by 1 base, and 8 bases separated the two germline ends. Germline V CDR1 and CDR2: LGHDT, YNNKEL (reference sequence). The CDR3 consists of 14 residues. In nucleotides, the CDR3 is TGTGCCAGCAGCCAACCCGGGGGGAACACTGAAGCTTTCTTT. Translation: CASSQPGGNTEAFF.

The CDR3 is CASSGTGVTEAFF. The CDR3 DNA reads as TGTGCCAGCAGTGGAACAGGGGTTACTGAAGCTTTCTTT. This sequence joins TRBV2 and TRBJ1-1; TRBD1 agrees at 7 bases. The CDR3 is 13 residues long. From germline, CDR1 is SNHLY and CDR2 FYNNEI. The V and J ends lost 4 bases and 5 bases, in that order; junction bases with no gene match: 4. Combining the CDR3 with reference TRBV2 and TRBJ1-1 gives the whole variable domain EPEVTQTPSHQVTQMGQEVILRCVPISNHLYFYWYRQILGQKVEFLVSFYNNEISEKSEIFDDQFSVERPDGSNFTLKIRSTKLEDSAMYFCASSGTGVTEAFFGQGTRLTVV.

The V and J genes are TRBV7-9 and TRBJ1-1; 8 bases are a match to TRBD1. CDR3 length equals 14 residues. In germline, CDR1 is SEHNR, CDR2 FQNEAQ (reference sequence). V shed 3 bases, J shed 5 bases, and the junction held 5 bases outside the gene matches. The CDR3 nucleotides are TGTGCCAGCAGCTTGGACAGGGCGCAGACTGAAGCTTTCTTT. Translating it yields CASSLDRAQTEAFF.

V gene TRBV5-1 combines with J gene TRBJ2-2; 8 bases fit TRBD2. The V segment lost 5 bases and the J segment 2 bases; nucleotides outside the gene matches: 17. CDR3 size: 19 residues. The germline CDR1 and CDR2 sequences are SGHRS and YFSETQ. The CDR3 coding sequence is TGCGCCAGCAGATTCGCGGGGGGAGGCGGTGCGTCTAACACCGGGGAGCTGTTTTTT. Amino acids: CASRFAGGGGASNTGELFF.

This sequence joins TRBV6-2 or TRBV6-3 and TRBJ2-5; D possibly corresponds to TRBD2 (5 bases). Germline V CDR1 and CDR2: MNHEY, SVGEGT. This CDR3 is built from 12 residues. Deletions cut 5 bases from V and 5 bases from J, with 9 bases between. CDR3 sequence: CASSNRGETQYF. The CDR3 DNA is TGTGCCAGCAGTAATAGAGGGGAGACCCAGTACTTC.

This chain uses TRBV11-3 with TRBJ2-5; 9 nucleotides line up with TRBD1. The CDR3 has 15 residues. Germline values: CDR1 SGHNT, CDR2 YENEEA. V lost 0 bases and J lost 3; bases outside the gene matches: 2. Here the CDR3 reads CASSLEGQGEETQYF. CDR3 coding DNA: TGTGCCAGCAGCTTAGAGGGACAGGGAGAAGAGACCCAGTACTTC.

This clone was seen a single time. The chain combines TRBV5-4 with TRBJ1-2; D uncertain. Trimming removed 0 bases at V and 3 bases at J, with 6 bases between. The CDR3 runs 13 residues. The germline CDR1 and CDR2 sequences are SGHNT and YYREEE (reference sequence). This chain's CDR3 is CASSLAGDYGYTF. DNA for the CDR3: TGTGCCAGCAGCTTGGCCGGGGACTATGGCTACACCTTC.

V usage is TRBV19 and J usage is TRBJ2-1; 14 positions agree with TRBD2. Germline CDR1 LNHDA, CDR2 SQIVND (reference sequence). Unmatched junction bases numbered 10, after V lost 10 bases and J lost 11 bases. This CDR3 spans 14 amino acids. The CDR3 sequence is CATRLAGGYAQQFF. DNA of the CDR3: TGTGCCACCCGACTAGCGGGGGGGTATGCCCAGCAGTTCTTC. The variable domain in full, completed from reference TRBV19 and TRBJ2-1, reads DGGITQSPKYLFRKEGQNVTLSCEQNLNHDAMYWYRQDPGQGLRLIYYSQIVNDFQKGDIAEGYSVSREKKESFPLTVTSAQKNPTAFYLCATRLAGGYAQQFFGPGTRLTVL.

The rearrangement links TRBV24-1 to TRBJ2-2; no reliable D call. The V and J ends lost 12 bases and 0 bases respectively, with 10 bases between them. Germline lookup yields CDR1 KGHDR and CDR2 SFDVKD. The CDR3 runs to 13 residues. This CDR3 reads CAAQDTNTGELFF. In nucleotides, the CDR3 is TGTGCCGCCCAGGATACGAACACCGGGGAGCTGTTTTTT.

V is TRBV7-2 and J is TRBJ2-5, with TRBD2 as a possible D gene (6 bases). From germline, CDR1 is SGHTA and CDR2 FQGNSA. The CDR3 runs to 15 residues. V was clipped by 2 bases and J by 2 bases, with 12 bases between them. The CDR3 here is CASSLSPRGQETQYF. As DNA, the CDR3 is TGTGCCAGCAGCTTATCTCCGCGGGGTCAAGAGACCCAGTACTTC. The entire variable domain, with the rest obtained from reference TRBV7-2 and TRBJ2-5, is as follows: GAGVSQSPSNKVTEKGKDVELRCDPISGHTALYWYRQSLGQGLEFLIYFQGNSAPDKSGLPSDRFSAERTGGSVSTLTIQRTQQEDSAVYLCASSLSPRGQETQYFGPGTRLLVL.

The CDR3 DNA sequence: TGTGCCAGCAGCCGAGGACAGGGGAACAATTCACCCCTCCACTTT. Its translation: CASSRGQGNNSPLHF. This chain links TRBV6-2 or TRBV6-3 with TRBJ1-6; TRBD1 matches at 9 bases. There are 15 residues in the CDR3. V was pared by 6 bases and J by 7 bases, with 7 bases of the junction left unmatched. In germline, CDR1 is MNHEY, CDR2 SVGEGT.

This chain joins TRBV29-1 and TRBJ1-2; tentatively, D is TRBD1 (5 bases). The germline V gene has CDR1 SQVTM and CDR2 ANQGSEA. Trimming removed 6 bases from V and 7 bases from J, with 18 bases in between. CDR3 length equals 13 residues. This chain's CDR3 is CSVRPGPGGGYTF. CDR3 bases: TGCAGCGTGCGCCCAGGACCCGGGGGTGGCTACACCTTC.

This clone came up once. CDR3 protein: CASSEPTGQKNYGYTF. CDR3 DNA: TGTGCCAGCAGTGAACCCACGGGACAAAAGAACTATGGCTACACCTTC. V is TRBV6-1 and J is TRBJ1-2, with TRBD1 as a possible D gene (6 bases). The CDR3 has 16 amino acids. Per germline, CDR1 MNHNS and CDR2 SASEGT. Trimming took 2 bases from V and 2 from J, leaving 15 bases between them.

This sequence joins TRBV29-1 and TRBJ1-1; the match to TRBD1 covers 7 bases. Germline V CDR1 and CDR2: SQVTM, ANQGSEA. The ends lost 3 bases at V and 1 base at J; junction bases unmatched: 2. This CDR3 is 13 amino acids long. The DNA of the CDR3 is TGCAGCGTTGACCGGACAGGGAACACTGAAGCTTTCTTT. This encodes CSVDRTGNTEAFF.

This clone was observed once. The chain employs TRBV6-2 or TRBV6-3 and TRBJ2-2; 7 bases map to TRBD1. Unmatched junction bases numbered 5, after V lost 4 bases and J lost 3 bases. Per germline, CDR1 MNHEY and CDR2 SVGEGT. The CDR3 has 15 residues. Written as DNA, the CDR3 is TGTGCCAGCAGTTTTCCGGGACAGTACACCGGGGAGCTGTTTTTT. Protein product: CASSFPGQYTGELFF.

This sequence joins TRBV7-9 and TRBJ1-1; D is unresolved. CDR1 is SEHNR and CDR2 is FQNEAQ in the germline V gene (reference sequence). V was pared by 1 base and J by 2 bases, with 11 bases between. The CDR3 extends over 15 amino acids. CDR3: CASSLVSSGNTEAFF. Written as DNA, the CDR3 is TGTGCCAGCAGCTTAGTTTCCTCGGGAAACACTGAAGCTTTCTTT.

The sample holds one count of this clone. The gene calls are TRBV7-8 and TRBJ1-6; D not certain. Deletions cut 6 bases from V and 3 bases from J, with 12 bases between. Germline V gives CDR1 SGHVS, CDR2 FQNEAQ. The length of the CDR3 is 15 residues. The CDR3 loop reads CASSPGGFYNSPLHF. The CDR3 DNA sequence: TGTGCCAGCAGTCCGGGAGGGTTCTATAATTCACCCCTCCACTTT.